The 4 T cell receptor beta chains presented below share a single source sample, sequenced in a study of technical replicates of blood from several donors. Only in-frame clones appear in the TCRdb table, and some are missing; sequencing was by immunoSEQ multiplex PCR. The table lists 60,000 to 65,000 clones, around 93% of them singletons. Sequences were obtained from PBMCs. Receptor source: a human donor in good health. Some clones in this sample may be carry-over from other donors' samples.

The genes are TRBV4-3 and TRBJ1-1; a weak D match, TRBD1 (5 bases). V was cut by 2 bases and J by 3 bases, with 10 bases left in between. This CDR3 region has 14 residues. Germline V gene data show CDR1 as LGHNA and CDR2 as YSLEER. CDR3 nucleotides: TGCGCCAGCAGCCAATCCGACAGAGACACTGAAGCTTTCTTT. Translated, it gives CASSQSDRDTEAFF.

The V and J genes are TRBV7-2 and TRBJ1-1; D gene unclear. CDR1 and CDR2 from the germline V gene are SGHTA and FQGNSA. V lost 7 bases to trimming and J lost 8 bases, with 14 bases between them. This CDR3 comprises 12 residues. In DNA, the CDR3 is TGTGCCAGCACCCGGGAAAGGGCAGAAGCTTTCTTT. Encoded protein: CASTRERAEAFF.

This chain joins TRBV5-3 and TRBJ2-1; 10 positions agree with TRBD2. TRBV5-3 is an open reading frame, and its role is uncertain. After removal of 0 bases from V and 5 bases from J, the junction contained 2 bases not matched to a gene. The CDR3 sequence is 15 residues long. The CDR3 loop is CARSLELAGDNEQFF. DNA for the CDR3: TGTGCCAGAAGCTTGGAGCTAGCGGGGGACAATGAGCAGTTCTTC.

The chain links TRBV18 to TRBJ1-1; possible D gene TRBD1, 5 bases. There are 14 residues in the CDR3. Per germline, CDR1 KGHSH and CDR2 LQKENI. V shed 6 bases and J shed 0 bases, with 11 bases lying between them. The CDR3 region is CASSSGGVNTEAFF. For the CDR3, the DNA is TGTGCCAGCTCCTCGGGGGGGGTGAACACTGAAGCTTTCTTT.